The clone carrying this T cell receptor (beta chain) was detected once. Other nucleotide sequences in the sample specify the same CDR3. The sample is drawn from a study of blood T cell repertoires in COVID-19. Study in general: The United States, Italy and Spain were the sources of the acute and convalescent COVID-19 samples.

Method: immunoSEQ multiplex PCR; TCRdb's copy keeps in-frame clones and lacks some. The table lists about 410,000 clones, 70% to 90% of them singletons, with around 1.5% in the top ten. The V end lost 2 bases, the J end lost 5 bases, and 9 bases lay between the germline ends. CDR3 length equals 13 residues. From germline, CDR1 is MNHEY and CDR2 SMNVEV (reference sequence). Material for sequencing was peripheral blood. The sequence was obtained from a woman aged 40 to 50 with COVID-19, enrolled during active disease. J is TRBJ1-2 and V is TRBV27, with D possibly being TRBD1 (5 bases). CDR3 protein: CASSLKGDYGYTF. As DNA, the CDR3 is TGTGCCAGCAGTTTAAAAGGGGATTATGGCTACACCTTC.